This TCR beta chain came from a study of blood T cell repertoires in COVID-19. Study-level information: The samples span acute and convalescent COVID-19 from the United States, Italy and Spain. Sources were T cells, B-cell-depleted T cells, or PBMCs; the material itself was cDNA or gDNA.

This CDR3 contains 15 residues. Germline V gene data show CDR1 as MNHEY and CDR2 as SVGAGI. The V end was cut by 2 bases, the J end by 7 bases, with 17 bases between. Source study methods: Quantification of nucleated cells was approximated via reference gene primer amplification. TCRdb's table, derived via immunoSEQ multiplex PCR, lists solely in-frame clones and lacks some. V and J calls and clone size follow that table, whereas D and trimming were derived from the DNA. The sample lists fewer than 300,000 clones; roughly 91% were seen once. This receptor was identified in a man aged 25 to 40 with acute or convalescent COVID-19. The sample consisted of peripheral blood. The rearrangement joins TRBV6-5 to TRBJ1-2; D ambiguous. The CDR3 here is CASSYSHAWEGGYTF. CDR3 coding DNA: TGTGCCAGCAGTTACAGCCATGCGTGGGAGGGTGGCTACACCTTC.